This T cell receptor beta chain was captured by sequencing in a study of blood T cell repertoires in COVID-19. As handled by the study authors: Reference gene primer amplification gave estimated nucleated cell counts. Profiling relied on immunoSEQ multiplex PCR, and the TCRdb table lists in-frame clones only, not all of them. V, J and clone size reflect that table, while D and trimming were determined from the DNA. The sample contains about 430,000 clones, 70% to 90% of which appear only once. The germline V gene encodes CDR1 SEHNR and CDR2 FQNEAQ (reference sequence). V lost 3 bases and J 4 bases, leaving 9 bases between the germline ends. The CDR3 is 13 amino acids.

Sample: PBMCs or T cells enriched from blood (not recorded which). The TCR sequence derives from a woman aged 25 to 39 with acute COVID-19. The chain uses TRBV7-9 and TRBJ1-1; D is possibly TRBD1 (6 bases). CDR3 loop: CASSFDRFTEAFF. In DNA, the CDR3 is TGTGCCAGCAGCTTTGACAGGTTCACTGAAGCTTTCTTT.